Shown below are 21 T cell receptor beta chains from a single sample sequenced in a study of blood T cells in healthy people across ages. A second PCR of roughly 6 to 12 cycles used a sample-barcoded 5' primer and a J-beta primer mix. TCRdb itself ran the 5' RACE reads through MiXCR, one entry per CDR3 protein. The sample shows around 1.5 million distinct CDR3 sequences, approximately 32% of them seen only once. The sequencing sample was made of blood. Receptors were obtained from a woman aged 30 to 39 in good health.

Points on this clonotype: Possible read error: a much larger clone is one base away. The rearrangement joins TRBV7-2 to TRBJ2-3; no definite D call. CDR3 length: 13 residues. Germline V gene data show CDR1 as SGHTA and CDR2 as FQGNSA. The CDR3 bases are TGTGCCAACAGCTCGCGGATGACAGATACGCAGTATTTT. It is translated as CANSSRMTDTQYF.

With regard to this clonotype: Compared with germline, one end of the junction differs, possibly owing to a read error. The chain has TRBV20-1 and TRBJ2-3, with 11 positions matching TRBD2. The CDR3 covers 14 residues. Germline V lookup: CDR1 DFQATT, CDR2 SNEGSKA (reference sequence). Written as DNA, the CDR3 is TGCAGTGCTACCCTAGCGGGAGGCCCAGATATGCAGTATTTT. Encoded protein: CSATLAGGPDMQYF.

This clonotype was observed a few times. V gene TRBV20-1 combines with J gene TRBJ2-7; TRBD1 aligns across 7 bases. Germline values: CDR1 DFQATT, CDR2 SNEGSKA (reference sequence). Trimming at V came to 0 bases and at J to 0 bases, leaving 11 bases not matched to a gene. CDR3 size: 17 residues. For the CDR3, the DNA is TGCAGTGCTAGAGATAGGAGACGTCAGGGGGTCTCCTACGAGCAGTACTTC. As protein: CSARDRRRQGVSYEQYF.

This clonotype has only one observation. This rearrangement joins TRBV12-5 to TRBJ2-2; D is undetermined. The CDR3 is made up of 13 amino acids. Germline assignment: CDR1 LGHNT and CDR2 FRNRAP. V was cut by 7 bases and J by 0 bases, with 6 bases left in between. In nucleotides, the CDR3 is TGTGCTAGTGCCCCGGCGAACACCGGGGAGCTGTTTTTT. It yields the protein CASAPANTGELFF.

This clonotype was detected only a few times. The chain has TRBV5-5 and TRBJ2-4; D unresolved. The assigned J gene may be wrong: the sequence end matches TRBJ2-7 better. Germline V gene data show CDR1 as SGHKS and CDR2 as YYEKEE (reference sequence). This CDR3 has 14 residues. The CDR3: CASSLLETVYEQYF. In DNA form, the CDR3 reads TGTGCCAGCAGCTTGTTGGAGACTGTCTACGAGCAGTACTTC.

This clonotype appeared a few times. The rearrangement links TRBV20-1 to TRBJ2-1; 11 bases match TRBD2. Looked up from germline, CDR1 is DFQATT and CDR2 is SNEGSKA (reference sequence). The V and J ends lost 4 bases and 14 bases, in that order; junction bases with no gene match: 16. CDR3 size: 15 residues. This chain's CDR3 is CSATHNQGISGREFF. CDR3 coding DNA: TGCAGTGCTACCCACAACCAGGGGATTAGCGGGAGGGAGTTCTTC.

This clonotype was picked up a small number of times. The genes are TRBV7-2 and TRBJ1-2; D may be TRBD1 (5 bases). Trimming took 5 bases from V and 7 from J, leaving 17 bases between them. The CDR3 length is 14 residues. Looked up from germline, CDR1 is SGHTA and CDR2 is FQGNSA. CDR3 nucleotide sequence: TGTGCCAGCAGCCCCGGGCCCGAGCAGGGTGGCTACACCTTC. As protein: CASSPGPEQGGYTF.

Written as DNA, the CDR3 is TGTGCCAGCAGCCAAGATAAATCCGCGCGCCTAGATTTCACAGATACGCAGTATTTT. Protein: CASSQDKSARLDFTDTQYF. This chain uses TRBV3-1 with TRBJ2-3; no firm D call. Germline CDR1 LGHDT, CDR2 YNNKEL (reference sequence). V lost 0 bases and J lost 2, with 21 bases in between. The CDR3 covers 19 residues.

This clonotype was seen a few times. The chain uses TRBV6-5 and TRBJ1-5, with D unresolved. Germline CDR1 and CDR2: MNHEY and SVGAGI. V was clipped by 2 bases and J by 0 bases, with 8 bases between them. This CDR3 has 15 residues. In nucleotides, the CDR3 is TGTGCCAGCAGTTACCAACGGAATAGCAATCAGCCCCAGCATTTT. Protein product: CASSYQRNSNQPQHF.

This clonotype came up many times. The rearrangement links TRBV20-1 to TRBJ2-7; D is ambiguous. V lost 3 bases, J lost 5 bases, and 14 bases lay in between. The CDR3 contains 13 residues. Germline V gives CDR1 DFQATT, CDR2 SNEGSKA (reference sequence). The CDR3 DNA reads as TGCAGTGCTAGGCAAAGCAATTCGGACGAGCAGTACTTC. Translation: CSARQSNSDEQYF.

This sequence joins TRBV5-1 and TRBJ2-7; TRBD2 matches 10 bases. This CDR3 contains 17 residues. Germline assignment: CDR1 SGHRS and CDR2 YFSETQ. Trimming cost V 0 bases and J 1 base; bases outside gene matches: 7. DNA for the CDR3: TGCGCCAGCAGCTTGGCACCGGGACTAGCGATTTCCTACGAGCAGTACTTC. Protein sequence: CASSLAPGLAISYEQYF.

The table lists this clonotype with many counts. The rearrangement uses TRBV4-1 and TRBJ2-1; 13 positions agree with TRBD2. CDR3 length: 18 amino acids. The junction had 16 bases not matched to a gene; V was cut back by 4 bases and J by 10 bases. Germline V CDR1 and CDR2: MGHRA, YSYEKL. Here the CDR3 reads CASSRLTPTSGRWSEQFF. The DNA of the CDR3 is TGCGCCAGCAGCCGATTAACCCCGACTAGCGGGAGGTGGAGCGAGCAGTTCTTC.

The V call is TRBV4-2, the J call TRBJ2-2, with 10 bases matching TRBD1. Germline V lookup: CDR1 LGHNA, CDR2 YNFKEQ. V lost 5 bases, J lost 7 bases, and 7 bases stayed unmatched. This CDR3 is 15 amino acids long. CDR3 sequence reads: CASSDGTGEFGELFF. The DNA of the CDR3 is TGTGCCAGCAGCGACGGGACAGGGGAGTTCGGGGAGCTGTTTTTT.

This clonotype was seen only a few times. The genes are TRBV13 and TRBJ2-5, with D maybe TRBD2 (6 bases). The end of the DNA fits TRBJ2-7 better, so the J call may be wrong. The CDR3 contains 16 residues. Germline CDR1 PRHDT, CDR2 FYEKMQ (reference sequence). CDR3 DNA: TGTGCCAGCAGCTTTCGAATTTTAGGGACTGACTTCGAGCAGTACTTC. Protein sequence: CASSFRILGTDFEQYF.

The CDR3 DNA reads TGCGCCAGCAGCTTGGGGGTGCGGTCCGGTACCTACGAGCAGTACTTC. Amino acids: CASSLGVRSGTYEQYF. The J gene is TRBJ2-5, the V gene TRBV5-1; D is uncertain. TRBJ2-7 matches the DNA end more closely, so the J call is doubtful. This CDR3 has 16 amino acids. Per germline, CDR1 SGHRS and CDR2 YFSETQ.

This clonotype was recorded many times. The chain recombines TRBV20-1 with TRBJ2-5; D call uncertain. CDR1 DFQATT and CDR2 SNEGSKA come from the germline V gene (reference sequence). The V and J ends lost 6 bases and 4 bases respectively, with 9 bases between them. The CDR3 runs to 11 residues. This chain's CDR3 is CSANLGETQYF. CDR3 sequence (DNA): TGCAGTGCCAACTTAGGAGAGACCCAGTACTTC.

This clonotype was seen only a few times. This rearrangement joins TRBV4-1 to TRBJ2-7, with D possibly matching TRBD1 (5 bases). The CDR3 runs 15 residues. V lost 1 base to trimming and J lost 3 bases, with 13 bases between them. Germline V lookup: CDR1 MGHRA, CDR2 YSYEKL. The CDR3 DNA is TGCGCCAGCAGCCAAGGTAATTGGGGCGGCTACGAGCAGTACTTC. Its protein is CASSQGNWGGYEQYF.

The chain joins TRBV4-2 to TRBJ2-7; 7 positions match TRBD1. Germline trimming cut 0 bases from V and 2 bases from J; bases unmatched to any gene: 4. The CDR3 loop spans 15 amino acids. CDR1 LGHNA and CDR2 YNFKEQ come from the germline V gene. CDR3 DNA: TGTGCCAGCAGCCAAGATGACAGGGTCACCTACGAGCAGTACTTC. This translates into CASSQDDRVTYEQYF.

This clonotype came up once. The J gene is TRBJ1-1, the V gene TRBV20-1; D gene unclear. The V end was cut by 3 bases, the J end by 2 bases, with 13 bases between. CDR1 is DFQATT and CDR2 is SNEGSKA in the germline V gene (reference sequence). The CDR3 covers 14 residues. The CDR3 bases are TGCAGTGCTAGCAGAGGTGCACTTAACACTGAAGCTTTCTTT. It translates to CSASRGALNTEAFF.

The chain recombines TRBV20-1 with TRBJ2-1, with 8 bases aligning to TRBD2. Germline CDR1 reads DFQATT; CDR2 reads SNEGSKA (reference sequence). The CDR3 covers 16 residues. The ends lost 3 bases at V and 4 bases at J; junction bases unmatched: 11. CDR3 sequence reads: CSASKGSGRLYNEQFF. The CDR3 nucleotides read TGCAGTGCTAGTAAAGGCAGCGGGAGACTTTACAATGAGCAGTTCTTC.

The chain employs TRBV10-3 and TRBJ2-1; D is perhaps TRBD1 or TRBD2 (7 bases each). Germline V gene lookup returns CDR1 ENHRY and CDR2 SYGVKD. The CDR3 sequence is 17 residues long. V was cut by 2 bases and J by 5 bases, with 19 bases left in between. CDR3 in amino acids: CAISEMGGGGVNNEQFF. CDR3 sequence (DNA): TGTGCCATCAGTGAGATGGGGGGAGGGGGCGTCAACAATGAGCAGTTCTTC.